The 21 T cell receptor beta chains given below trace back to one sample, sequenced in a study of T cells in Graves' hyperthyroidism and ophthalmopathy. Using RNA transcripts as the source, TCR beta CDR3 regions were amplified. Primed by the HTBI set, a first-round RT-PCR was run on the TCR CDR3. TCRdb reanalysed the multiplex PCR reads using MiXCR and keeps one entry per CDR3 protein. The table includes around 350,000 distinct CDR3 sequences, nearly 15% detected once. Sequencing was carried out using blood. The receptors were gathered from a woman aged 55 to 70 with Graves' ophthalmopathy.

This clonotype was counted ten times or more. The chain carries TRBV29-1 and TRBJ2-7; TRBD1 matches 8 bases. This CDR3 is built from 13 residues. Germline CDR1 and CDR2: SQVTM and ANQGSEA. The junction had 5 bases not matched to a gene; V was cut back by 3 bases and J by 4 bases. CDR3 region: CSVEYRGDYEQYF. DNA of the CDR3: TGCAGCGTTGAGTACAGGGGGGATTACGAGCAGTACTTC.

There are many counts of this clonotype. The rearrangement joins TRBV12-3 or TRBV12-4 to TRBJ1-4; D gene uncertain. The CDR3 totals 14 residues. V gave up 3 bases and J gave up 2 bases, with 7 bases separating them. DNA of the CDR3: TGTGCCAGCAGTTTTATGTCGACTAATGAAAAACTGTTTTTT. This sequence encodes CASSFMSTNEKLFF.

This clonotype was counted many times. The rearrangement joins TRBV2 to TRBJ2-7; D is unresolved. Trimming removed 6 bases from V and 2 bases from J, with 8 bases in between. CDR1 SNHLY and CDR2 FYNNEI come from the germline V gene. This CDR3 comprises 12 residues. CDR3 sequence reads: CASRPGTYEQYF. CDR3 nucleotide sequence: TGTGCCAGCAGGCCAGGAACCTACGAGCAGTACTTC.

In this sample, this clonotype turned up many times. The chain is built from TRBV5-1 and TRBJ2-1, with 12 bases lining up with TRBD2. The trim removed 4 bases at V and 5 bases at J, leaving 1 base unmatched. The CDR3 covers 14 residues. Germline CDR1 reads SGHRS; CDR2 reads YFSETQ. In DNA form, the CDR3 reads TGCGCCAGCAGCCGGACTAGCGGGAACAATGAGCAGTTCTTC. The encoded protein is CASSRTSGNNEQFF.

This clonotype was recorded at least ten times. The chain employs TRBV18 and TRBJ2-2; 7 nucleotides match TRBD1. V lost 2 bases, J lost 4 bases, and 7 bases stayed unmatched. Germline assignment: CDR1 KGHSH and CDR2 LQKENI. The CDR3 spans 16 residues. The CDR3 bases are TGTGCCAGCTCACCATCCGGACAGGTTCGCACCGGGGAGCTGTTTTTT. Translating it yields CASSPSGQVRTGELFF.

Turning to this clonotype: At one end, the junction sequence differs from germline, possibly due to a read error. CDR3 sequence (DNA): TGCGCCAGCAGAACGACAGGGACCGACACCGGGGAGCTGGTTTTT. Its protein is CASRTTGTDTGELVF. The V and J genes are TRBV5-1 and TRBJ2-2, with 7 nucleotides matching TRBD1. The germline V gene encodes CDR1 SGHRS and CDR2 YFSETQ. The length of the CDR3 is 15 residues.

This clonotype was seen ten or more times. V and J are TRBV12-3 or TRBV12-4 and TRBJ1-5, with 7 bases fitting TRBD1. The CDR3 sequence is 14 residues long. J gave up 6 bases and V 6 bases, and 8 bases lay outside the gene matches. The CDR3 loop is CASSIQGRGQPQHF. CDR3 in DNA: TGTGCCAGCAGCATACAGGGGCGGGGTCAGCCCCAGCATTTT.

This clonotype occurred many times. The CDR3 sequence is CASSLDGGREQYF. The CDR3 DNA reads as TGTGCCAGCAGCTTAGACGGAGGACGCGAGCAGTACTTC. The chain joins TRBV7-2 to TRBJ2-7, with D perhaps TRBD2 (5 bases). V was clipped by 1 base and J by 6 bases, with 10 bases between them. The CDR3 is 13 amino acids. Germline-derived CDR1 and CDR2 are SGHTA and FQGNSA.

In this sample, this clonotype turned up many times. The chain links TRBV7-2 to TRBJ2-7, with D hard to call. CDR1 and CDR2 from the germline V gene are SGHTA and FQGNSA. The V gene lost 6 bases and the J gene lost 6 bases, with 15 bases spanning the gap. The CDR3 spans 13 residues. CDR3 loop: CASSFSSSAEQYF. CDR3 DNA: TGTGCCAGCAGTTTCTCAAGCTCCGCCGAGCAGTACTTC.

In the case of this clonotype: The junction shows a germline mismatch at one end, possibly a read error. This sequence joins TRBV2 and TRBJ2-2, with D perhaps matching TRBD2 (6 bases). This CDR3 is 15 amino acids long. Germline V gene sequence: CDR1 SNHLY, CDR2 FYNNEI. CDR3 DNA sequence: TGTGCCAGCAGTGAGCGAACTACGAACACCGGGGGGCTGTTTTTT. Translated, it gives CASSERTTNTGGLFF.

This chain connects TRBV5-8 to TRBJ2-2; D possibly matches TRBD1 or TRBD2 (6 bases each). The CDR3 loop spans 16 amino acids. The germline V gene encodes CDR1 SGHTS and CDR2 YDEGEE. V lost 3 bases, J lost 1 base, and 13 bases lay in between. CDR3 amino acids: CASSSGDTWNTGELFF. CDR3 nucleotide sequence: TGTGCCAGCAGCTCGGGGGACACTTGGAACACCGGGGAGCTGTTTTTT.

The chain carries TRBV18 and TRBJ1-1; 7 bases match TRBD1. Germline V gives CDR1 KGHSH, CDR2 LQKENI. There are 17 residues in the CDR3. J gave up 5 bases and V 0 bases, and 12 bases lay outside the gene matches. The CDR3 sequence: CASSPPGQGGLRTEAFF. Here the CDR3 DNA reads TGTGCCAGCTCACCACCAGGGCAGGGGGGTTTGCGAACTGAAGCTTTCTTT.

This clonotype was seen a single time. The CDR3 is CASSGQARNQPQHF. CDR3 bases: TGTGCCAGTAGTGGACAGGCTCGCAATCAGCCCCAGCATTTT. The genes are TRBV19 and TRBJ1-5; TRBD1 matches at 7 bases. Germline V lookup: CDR1 LNHDA, CDR2 SQIVND (reference sequence). The CDR3 is 14 residues long. The J segment lost 2 bases and the V segment lost 5 bases, leaving 3 bases of the junction unmatched.

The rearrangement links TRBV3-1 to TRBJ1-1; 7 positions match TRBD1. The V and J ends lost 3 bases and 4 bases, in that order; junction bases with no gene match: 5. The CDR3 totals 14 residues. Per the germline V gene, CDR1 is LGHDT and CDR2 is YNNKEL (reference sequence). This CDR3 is CASSHHRGGTEAFF. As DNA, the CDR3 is TGTGCCAGCAGCCACCACAGGGGTGGCACTGAAGCTTTCTTT.

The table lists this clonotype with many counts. CDR3 nucleotides: TGCGCCAGCAGCTTGGGACGGCGGGAGAGCGAGCAGTTCTTC. This sequence encodes CASSLGRRESEQFF. The rearrangement links TRBV5-1 to TRBJ2-1; 7 bases align to TRBD2. The CDR3 is 14 amino acids. The V gene end was trimmed by 0 bases and the J gene end by 10 bases; junction bases not matched to a gene: 7. Per the germline V gene, CDR1 is SGHRS and CDR2 is YFSETQ.

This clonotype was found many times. The CDR3 protein is CASSFNRGTYNEQFF. CDR3 DNA sequence: TGTGCCAGCAGTTTTAATCGCGGGACCTACAATGAGCAGTTCTTC. The chain links TRBV28 to TRBJ2-1; the D gene is possibly TRBD2 (6 bases). This CDR3 region has 15 residues. The V end lost 3 bases, the J end lost 2 bases, and 11 bases lay between the germline ends. Germline CDR1 is MDHEN and CDR2 is SYDVKM. The variable domain in full, with the rest retrieved from reference TRBV28 and TRBJ2-1, is DVKVTQSSRYLVKRTGEKVFLECVQDMDHENMFWYRQDPGLGLRLIYFSYDVKMKEKGDIPEGYSVSREKKERFSLILESASTNQTSMYLCASSFNRGTYNEQFFGPGTRLTVL.

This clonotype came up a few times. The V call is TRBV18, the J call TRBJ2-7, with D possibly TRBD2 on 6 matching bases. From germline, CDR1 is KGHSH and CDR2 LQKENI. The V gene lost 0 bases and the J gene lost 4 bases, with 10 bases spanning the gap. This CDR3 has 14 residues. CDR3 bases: TGTGCCAGCTCACCACCGCGGGACCTTTACGAGCAGTACTTC. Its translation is CASSPPRDLYEQYF.

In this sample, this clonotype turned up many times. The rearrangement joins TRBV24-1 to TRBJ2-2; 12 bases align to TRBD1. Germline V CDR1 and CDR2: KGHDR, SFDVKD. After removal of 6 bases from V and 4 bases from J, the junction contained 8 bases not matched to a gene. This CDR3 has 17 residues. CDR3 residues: CATSSMGQGAGTGELFF. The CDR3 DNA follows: TGTGCCACCAGTTCCATGGGACAGGGGGCAGGCACCGGGGAGCTGTTTTTT.

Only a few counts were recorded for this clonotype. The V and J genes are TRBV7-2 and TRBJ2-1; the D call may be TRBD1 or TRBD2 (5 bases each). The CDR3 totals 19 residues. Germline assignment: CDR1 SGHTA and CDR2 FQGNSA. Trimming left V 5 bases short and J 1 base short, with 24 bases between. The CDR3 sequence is CASSKAGAPQRASYNEQFF. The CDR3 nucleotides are TGTGCCAGCAGCAAAGCCGGGGCCCCACAGAGGGCTTCCTACAATGAGCAGTTCTTC.

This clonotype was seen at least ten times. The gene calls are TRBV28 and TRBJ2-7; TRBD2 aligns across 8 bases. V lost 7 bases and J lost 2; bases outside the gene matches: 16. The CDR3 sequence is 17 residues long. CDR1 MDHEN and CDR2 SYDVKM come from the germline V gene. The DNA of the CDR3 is TGTGCCAGCACCTCAATCGCCGGGGGGGAGGGCACCTACGAGCAGTACTTC. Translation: CASTSIAGGEGTYEQYF.

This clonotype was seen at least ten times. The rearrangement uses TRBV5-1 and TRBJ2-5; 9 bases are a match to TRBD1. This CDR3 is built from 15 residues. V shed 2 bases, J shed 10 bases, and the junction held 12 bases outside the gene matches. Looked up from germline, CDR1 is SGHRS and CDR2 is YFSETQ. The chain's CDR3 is CASSFPGQGSLDQYF. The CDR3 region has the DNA TGCGCCAGCAGCTTTCCGGGACAGGGTTCTCTTGACCAGTACTTC.